The present T cell receptor beta chain was sequenced within a study of T cell responses to AZD1222 COVID-19 vaccine (TCRdb year 2021). Regarding the research as a whole: TCR sequencing covered over 230 trial participants: 200 to 220 given two doses of AZD1222 and 26 given two doses of MenACWY control vaccine. Enrollment into the trials was organized by age into subgroups of 18-55, 56-69 and 70-plus years, and those subgroups contained roughly 150, 30 and 60 TCR-sequenced participants, respectively. Results the study describes overall, beyond this receptor: Because no day 14 peak-response samples were available, repertoires were characterized only after the peak T cell response. After two AZD1222 doses, both the breadth and the depth of spike-specific TCRs were significantly higher than at day 0 and than in MenACWY recipients. Vaccine-associated CD4 TCRs spanned the whole spike protein, with dominant responses in regions 160-218 and 743-854. Reportedly, almost half of the unique spike-specific TCRs recognized epitopes lying outside the regions that are mutated in the B.1.351 and B.1.1.7 variants. The 56-69-year group was small, and its depth increase did not reach significance, likely because of low power. Conclusions about previously exposed vaccinees are limited because only six or seven AZD1222 recipients were SARS-CoV-2 seropositive at baseline. Participants were mostly white British, with more females than males. The authors suggested clonal diversity may have been underestimated.

The sample's time point label, in plain terms: baseline before first vaccination. In light of the paper, this sample's treatment or condition label describes: meningococcal conjugate vaccine given as trial control. Vaccinee samples were obtained from the UK trials COV001 and COV002, which included a single-blind randomized controlled phase 2/3 trial of AZD1222 (ChAdOx1 nCoV-19) in healthy adults. For TCRbeta chain sequencing, PBMC samples from trial participants were taken at day 0 and at day 28 after the second dose. Its CDR3 holds 14 amino acids, cysteine through phenylalanine. The DNA shown is the 42-base CDR3, in frame from base 1. CDR1 SNHLY and CDR2 FYNNEI are derived from the germline V gene. V gives up 6 bases and J gives up 2 bases, and the segment between their germline ends measures 12 bases. With regard to this clone: Which antigen it targets is not known. Base qualities are not provided; no much larger clone lies one nucleotide away.

The CDR3 regions of human TCRbeta chains were subjected to immunosequencing. The study's own analysis went as follows. Repertoire TCRs were checked for matches against a reference library of SARS-CoV-2-specific TCRs that had been generated using the MIRA antigen-specificity platform. Breadth was defined as the fraction of unique TCRs that were SARS-CoV-2-associated, and depth was defined as the fraction of total T cells that were SARS-CoV-2-associated. Using the MIRA data, each spike-specific TCR was mapped to the spike region that the TCR reacts to and placed in a CD4 or CD8 class. Log10-transformed breadth and depth values were compared by one-way ANOVA with Sidak's multiple comparisons tests. In TCRdb, the immuneACCESS table is reduced to in-frame sequences with V and J assigned. These tables do not hold every clone; where another copy was compared, an unresolved V gene accounts for under half, and the others remain unexplained. For V, J and clone size, that table is used; D and trimming come from the DNA. The sample data list 150,000 or so clones, and approximately 88% of these were observed just once. Roughly 3.5% of the sample is held by the ten biggest clonotypes.

The TCR comes from an adult in good health. The material was peripheral blood, obtained on day 0 of MenACWY control vaccination. The V and J genes are TRBV2 and TRBJ2-3; no confident D gene assignment can be made. The DNA sequence reads TGTGCCAGCAGCCCCCTTCCCTCCACAGATACGCAGTATTTT. The translation is CASSPLPSTDTQYF.